Following are 5 T cell receptor beta chains from one sample sequenced in a study of control samples from healthy donors and cancer patients. Clones were read by immunoSEQ multiplex PCR, and TCRdb kept only the in-frame ones, dropping some. The sample has 130,000 to 150,000 clones, over 90% seen once. Material: PBMCs. These TCRs come from a man in his sixties with colorectal cancer.

The chain joins TRBV9 to TRBJ2-1, with 7 bases aligning to TRBD2. V shed 2 bases and J 2 bases; nucleotides not matched to a gene: 1. The CDR3 totals 14 residues. From germline, CDR1 is SGDLS and CDR2 YYNGEE. CDR3 loop: CASSVTSPYNEQFF. The CDR3, as DNA: TGTGCCAGCAGCGTGACTAGCCCCTACAATGAGCAGTTCTTC. The whole variable domain, filled in from reference TRBV9 and TRBJ2-1, reads DSGVTQTPKHLITATGQRVTLRCSPRSGDLSVYWYQQSLDQGLQFLIQYYNGEERAKGNILERFSAQQFPDLHSELNLSSLELGDSALYFCASSVTSPYNEQFFGPGTRLTVL.

The rearrangement joins TRBV4-2 to TRBJ1-6; no clear D gene. The CDR3 consists of 15 residues. The V end was cut by 1 base, the J end by 11 bases, with 15 bases between. Germline V gene sequence: CDR1 LGHNA, CDR2 YNFKEQ. The CDR3, as DNA: TGTGCCAGCAGCCAAGTGCACAGTGGGGTAGCACCCCTCCACTTT. Its translation: CASSQVHSGVAPLHF.

This clone has only one observation. CDR3 nucleotide sequence: TGTGCCAGCAGCCTGGGACAGGAGAGCGACTATGGCTACACCTTC. This encodes CASSLGQESDYGYTF. V usage is TRBV7-9 and J usage is TRBJ1-2, with 8 bases lining up with TRBD1. With 5 bases clipped from V and 3 bases from J, the junction kept 8 bases outside the gene matches. The CDR3 consists of 15 residues. The germline CDR1 and CDR2 sequences are SEHNR and FQNEAQ (reference sequence).

A single count supports this clone. This chain joins TRBV10-2 and TRBJ1-4; 7 nucleotides align to TRBD1. Germline V gives CDR1 WSHSY, CDR2 SAAADI. Losses at the gene ends were 8 bases for V and 0 bases for J; bases not matched to a gene: 6. The CDR3 length is 15 residues. This CDR3 is CASATGRATNEKLFF. Here the CDR3 DNA reads TGCGCCAGCGCGACAGGGAGAGCAACTAATGAAAAACTGTTTTTT.

This chain connects TRBV13 to TRBJ2-5; TRBD2 matches at 9 bases. CDR1 is PRHDT, CDR2 FYEKMQ, per germline (reference sequence). This CDR3 is 17 amino acids long. V lost 5 bases to trimming and J lost 1 base; unmatched junction nucleotides: 11. The DNA of the CDR3 is TGTGCCAGCAGCGACACCGAGCGGGGGGCCTCCCAAGAGACCCAGTACTTC. Translating it yields CASSDTERGASQETQYF.